These 14 T cell receptor beta chains were all obtained from the same sample, sequenced in a study of T-cell reconstitution after alpha-beta-depleted transplantation in children. Unique molecular identifiers were incorporated into the prepared TCRbeta library. TCRdb itself ran the PCR reads through MiXCR, one entry per CDR3 protein. The table shows 350,000 to 400,000 distinct CDR3 sequences, with around 21% occurring only once. The sample consisted of PBMCs from the stem cell graft donor, taken from the stem cell graft. The receptors shown here come from a human donor who donated a stem cell graft to a child with acute myeloid leukemia.

This clonotype was recorded a few times. V gene TRBV27 combines with J gene TRBJ2-1; 14 positions agree with TRBD2. Trimming cost V 4 bases and J 5 bases; bases outside gene matches: 10. This CDR3 comprises 18 residues. CDR1 and CDR2 from the germline V gene are MNHEY and SMNVEV (reference sequence). In DNA form, the CDR3 reads TGTGCCAGCAGTTCAGCGGGACTAGCGGGAGAATTGAACAATGAGCAGTTCTTC. Its protein is CASSSAGLAGELNNEQFF.

The rearrangement links TRBV7-2 to TRBJ2-1; 10 nucleotides line up with TRBD2. The CDR3 totals 14 residues. The V gene end was trimmed by 8 bases and the J gene end by 7 bases; junction bases not matched to a gene: 8. Germline V gene data show CDR1 as SGHTA and CDR2 as FQGNSA. CDR3 protein: CASRKREGRNEQFF. The CDR3 DNA follows: TGTGCCAGCCGTAAGCGGGAGGGCCGAAATGAGCAGTTCTTC.

Ten or more counts support this clonotype. This chain joins TRBV29-1 and TRBJ2-1; maybe TRBD2 (6 bases). Trimming pared 6 bases from V and 6 bases from J, leaving 18 bases between. The germline gives CDR1 SQVTM, CDR2 ANQGSEA. The CDR3 covers 14 residues. The CDR3 DNA is TGCAGCGTAATCCAGCGGGCGCCCCGCAATGAGCAGTTCTTC. Its protein product is CSVIQRAPRNEQFF.

V usage is TRBV7-2 and J usage is TRBJ2-3; 9 bases fit TRBD2. J gave up 4 bases and V 4 bases, and 6 bases lay outside the gene matches. CDR1 and CDR2 from the germline V gene are SGHTA and FQGNSA. This CDR3 spans 15 amino acids. In nucleotides, the CDR3 is TGTGCCAGCAGCTCGAAAGGGACTAGCCCAGATACGCAGTATTTT. Amino acids: CASSSKGTSPDTQYF.

This clonotype has ten or more counts. CDR3 sequence (DNA): TGTGCCAGCAGTGATCTGGCGGGAGTCTACAATGAGCAGTTCTTC. It is translated as CASSDLAGVYNEQFF. The chain is built from TRBV6-1 and TRBJ2-1; 7 positions match TRBD2. Trimming at V came to 3 bases and at J to 3 bases, leaving 5 bases not matched to a gene. The CDR3 is made up of 15 amino acids. CDR1 and CDR2 (germline): MNHNS, SASEGT.

This clonotype was seen a handful of times. This chain uses TRBV20-1 with TRBJ2-7, with TRBD2 matching 12 bases. V lost 1 base, J lost 1 base, and 2 bases stayed unmatched. Per germline, CDR1 DFQATT and CDR2 SNEGSKA (reference sequence). CDR3 size: 15 residues. For the CDR3, the DNA is TGCAGTGCTAGAGCACTAGCGGGAGGATCCTACGAGCAGTACTTC. Protein: CSARALAGGSYEQYF.

This chain uses TRBV19 with TRBJ1-1, with D perhaps TRBD1 (5 bases). Germline V gene sequence: CDR1 LNHDA, CDR2 SQIVND (reference sequence). The CDR3 sequence is 16 residues long. Trimming took 10 bases from V and 0 from J, leaving 21 bases between them. CDR3 nucleotide sequence: TGTGCCACCCTTCAAGGGGCAGGTTACATGAACACTGAAGCTTTCTTT. Its translation is CATLQGAGYMNTEAFF.

This clonotype was detected only a few times. This chain links TRBV7-2 with TRBJ2-1; D is unclear. Per germline, CDR1 SGHTA and CDR2 FQGNSA. The CDR3 has 13 amino acids. V was clipped by 5 bases and J by 6 bases, with 11 bases between them. This CDR3 is CASSKWRSNEQFF. The CDR3 bases are TGTGCCAGCAGCAAGTGGAGATCCAATGAGCAGTTCTTC. The full variable domain, its missing parts supplied by reference TRBV7-2 and TRBJ2-1, is GAGVSQSPSNKVTEKGKDVELRCDPISGHTALYWYRQSLGQGLEFLIYFQGNSAPDKSGLPSDRFSAERTGGSVSTLTIQRTQQEDSAVYLCASSKWRSNEQFFGPGTRLTVL.

This clonotype was recorded a few times. The chain is built from TRBV10-3 and TRBJ2-5; D is perhaps TRBD1 or TRBD2 (5 bases each). This CDR3 is 17 amino acids long. V lost 0 bases to trimming and J lost 0 bases, with 14 bases between them. CDR1 is ENHRY, CDR2 SYGVKD, per germline. CDR3 bases: TGTGCCATCAGTGAGTCGGTAACGGGGCTATACCAAGAGACCCAGTACTTC. Protein sequence: CAISESVTGLYQETQYF.

V usage is TRBV5-1 and J usage is TRBJ1-4; tentatively, D is TRBD1 (5 bases). The germline V gene has CDR1 SGHRS and CDR2 YFSETQ. Trimming stripped 1 base from V and 0 bases from J, with 13 bases between. The CDR3 is made up of 17 amino acids. This CDR3 is CASSLSPGRATNEKLFF. For the CDR3, the DNA is TGCGCCAGCAGCTTGTCGCCAGGGAGAGCAACTAATGAAAAACTGTTTTTT.

The gene calls are TRBV4-1 and TRBJ2-3; 9 bases map to TRBD2. The CDR3 totals 16 residues. Germline V gene sequence: CDR1 MGHRA, CDR2 YSYEKL. V trimming: 0 bases; J trimming: 4 bases; junction bases outside the gene matches: 5. The DNA of the CDR3 is TGCGCCAGCAGCCAAGATTGGCTAGCGGGATCAGATACGCAGTATTTT. Translated: CASSQDWLAGSDTQYF.

V is TRBV27 and J is TRBJ2-7, with D tentatively TRBD1 or TRBD2 (5 bases each). This CDR3 is built from 15 residues. Per germline, CDR1 MNHEY and CDR2 SMNVEV (reference sequence). Deletions cut 6 bases from V and 3 bases from J, with 18 bases between. The CDR3 loop is CASSLVSRGDYEQYF. The CDR3 nucleotides are TGTGCCAGCAGCTTGGTCTCCCGGGGCGACTACGAGCAGTACTTC.

The rearrangement uses TRBV29-1 and TRBJ1-1; no clear D. V lost 6 bases and J 0 bases, leaving 14 bases between the germline ends. Germline V CDR1 and CDR2: SQVTM, ANQGSEA. The CDR3 consists of 14 residues. This chain's CDR3 is CSVGRRLMNTEAFF. CDR3 nucleotides: TGCAGCGTGGGCCGGAGGCTCATGAACACTGAAGCTTTCTTT.

The chain uses TRBV20-1 and TRBJ2-3; the D gene could be TRBD1 or TRBD2 (5 bases each). The length of the CDR3 is 16 residues. The V gene lost 0 bases and the J gene lost 2 bases, with 15 bases spanning the gap. CDR1 DFQATT and CDR2 SNEGSKA come from the germline V gene (reference sequence). CDR3: CSARDLVWGSTDTQYF. For the CDR3, the DNA is TGCAGTGCTAGAGATCTCGTGTGGGGGTCCACAGATACGCAGTATTTT.